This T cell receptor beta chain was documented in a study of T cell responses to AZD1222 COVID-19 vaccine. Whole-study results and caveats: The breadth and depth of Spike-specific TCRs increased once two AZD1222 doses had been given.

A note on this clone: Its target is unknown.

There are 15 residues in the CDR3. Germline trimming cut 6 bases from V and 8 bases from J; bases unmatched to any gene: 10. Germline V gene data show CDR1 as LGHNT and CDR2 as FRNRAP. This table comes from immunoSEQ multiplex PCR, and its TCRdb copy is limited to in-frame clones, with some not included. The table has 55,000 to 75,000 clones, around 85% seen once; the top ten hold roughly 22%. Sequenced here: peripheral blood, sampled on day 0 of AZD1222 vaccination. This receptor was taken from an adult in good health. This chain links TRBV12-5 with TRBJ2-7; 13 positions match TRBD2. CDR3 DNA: TGTGCTAGTGGCCTGGGACTAGCGGGGTTTGGAAAGCAGTACTTC. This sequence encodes CASGLGLAGFGKQYF.